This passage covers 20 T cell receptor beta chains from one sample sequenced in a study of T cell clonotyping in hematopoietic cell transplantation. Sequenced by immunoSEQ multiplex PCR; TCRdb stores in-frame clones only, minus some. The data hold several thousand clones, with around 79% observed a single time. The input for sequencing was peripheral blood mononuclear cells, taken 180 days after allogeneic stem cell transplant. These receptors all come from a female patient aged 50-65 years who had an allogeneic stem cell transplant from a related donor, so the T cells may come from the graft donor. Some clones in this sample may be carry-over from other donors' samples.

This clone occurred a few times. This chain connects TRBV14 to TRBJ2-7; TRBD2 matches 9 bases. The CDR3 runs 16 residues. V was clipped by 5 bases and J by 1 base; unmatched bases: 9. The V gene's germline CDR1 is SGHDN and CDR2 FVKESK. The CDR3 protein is CASSRNSGGISYEQYF. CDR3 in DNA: TGTGCCAGCAGCAGGAATAGCGGGGGAATTTCCTACGAGCAGTACTTC.

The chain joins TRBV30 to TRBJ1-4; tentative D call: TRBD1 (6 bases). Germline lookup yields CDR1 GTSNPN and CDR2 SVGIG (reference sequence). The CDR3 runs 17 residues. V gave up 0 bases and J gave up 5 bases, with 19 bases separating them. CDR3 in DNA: TGTGCCTGGAGTGTACTTGGCAGGGGAATGGAAAATGAAAAACTGTTTTTT. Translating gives CAWSVLGRGMENEKLFF.

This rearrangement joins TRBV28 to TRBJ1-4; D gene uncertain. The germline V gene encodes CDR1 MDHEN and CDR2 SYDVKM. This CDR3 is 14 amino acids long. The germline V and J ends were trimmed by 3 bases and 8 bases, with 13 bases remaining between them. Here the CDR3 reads CASSLVGGAEKLFF. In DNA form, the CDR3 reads TGTGCCAGCAGTTTGGTTGGAGGTGCGGAAAAACTGTTTTTT.

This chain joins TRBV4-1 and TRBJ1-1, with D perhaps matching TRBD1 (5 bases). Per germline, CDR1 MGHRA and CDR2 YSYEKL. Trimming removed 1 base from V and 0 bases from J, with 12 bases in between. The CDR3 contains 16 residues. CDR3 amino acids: CASSQGRAPMNTEAFF. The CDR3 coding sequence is TGCGCCAGCAGCCAAGGCAGGGCCCCCATGAACACTGAAGCTTTCTTT.

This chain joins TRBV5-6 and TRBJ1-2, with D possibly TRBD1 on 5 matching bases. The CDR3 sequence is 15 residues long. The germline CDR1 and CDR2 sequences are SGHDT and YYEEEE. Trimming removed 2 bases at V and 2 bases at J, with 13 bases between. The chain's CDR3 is CASSFAGRGNYGYTF. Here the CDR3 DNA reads TGTGCCAGCAGCTTCGCGGGACGGGGAAACTATGGCTACACCTTC.

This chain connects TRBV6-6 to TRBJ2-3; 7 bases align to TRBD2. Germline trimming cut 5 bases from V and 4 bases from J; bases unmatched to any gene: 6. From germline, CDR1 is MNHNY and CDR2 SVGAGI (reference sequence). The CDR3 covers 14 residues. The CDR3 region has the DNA TGTGCCAGCAGTCTCGGACTAGTTTCAGATACGCAGTATTTT. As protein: CASSLGLVSDTQYF.

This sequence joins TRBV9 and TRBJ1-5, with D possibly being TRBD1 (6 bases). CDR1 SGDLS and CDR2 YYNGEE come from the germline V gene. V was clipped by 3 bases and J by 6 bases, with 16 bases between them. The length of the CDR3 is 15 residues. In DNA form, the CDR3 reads TGTGCCAGCAGCGGGAGTGGGGGGCCTGGTCAGCCCCAGCATTTT. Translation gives CASSGSGGPGQPQHF.

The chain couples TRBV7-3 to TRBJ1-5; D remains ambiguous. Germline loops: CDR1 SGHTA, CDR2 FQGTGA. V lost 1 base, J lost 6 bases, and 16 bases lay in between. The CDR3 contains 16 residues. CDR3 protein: CASSLMFGVFGQPQHF. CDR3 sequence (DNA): TGTGCCAGCAGCTTAATGTTTGGGGTTTTCGGTCAGCCCCAGCATTTT.

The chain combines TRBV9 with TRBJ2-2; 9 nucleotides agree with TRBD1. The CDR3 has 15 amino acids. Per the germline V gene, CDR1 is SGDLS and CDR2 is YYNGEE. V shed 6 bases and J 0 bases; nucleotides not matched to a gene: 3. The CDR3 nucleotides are TGTGCCAGCACTCGGGACAGGGCGAACACCGGGGAGCTGTTTTTT. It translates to CASTRDRANTGELFF.

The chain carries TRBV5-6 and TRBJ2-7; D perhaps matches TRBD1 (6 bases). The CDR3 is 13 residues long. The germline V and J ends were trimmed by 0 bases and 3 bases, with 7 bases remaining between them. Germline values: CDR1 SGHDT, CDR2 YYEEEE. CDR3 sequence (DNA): TGTGCCAGCAGCTTGGACAGGGACTACGAGCAGTACTTC. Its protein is CASSLDRDYEQYF.

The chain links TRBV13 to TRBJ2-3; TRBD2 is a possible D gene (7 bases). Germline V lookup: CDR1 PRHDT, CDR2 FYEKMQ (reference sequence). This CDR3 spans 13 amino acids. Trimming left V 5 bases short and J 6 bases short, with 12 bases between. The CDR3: CASSLPGGDTQYF. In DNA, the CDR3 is TGTGCCAGCAGCCTCCCGGGGGGCGATACGCAGTATTTT.

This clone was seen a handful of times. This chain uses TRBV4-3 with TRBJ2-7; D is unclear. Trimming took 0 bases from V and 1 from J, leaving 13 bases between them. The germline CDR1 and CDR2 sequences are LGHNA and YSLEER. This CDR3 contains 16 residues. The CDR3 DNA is TGCGCCAGCAGCCAAGATCTAGGGATTCCGTCCTACGAGCAGTACTTC. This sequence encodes CASSQDLGIPSYEQYF.

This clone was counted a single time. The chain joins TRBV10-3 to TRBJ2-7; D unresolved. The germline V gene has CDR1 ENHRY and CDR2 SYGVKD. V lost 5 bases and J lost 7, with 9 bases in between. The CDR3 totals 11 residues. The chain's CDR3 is CAISSLREQYF. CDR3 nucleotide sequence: TGTGCCATCAGTTCTTTGAGGGAGCAGTACTTC.

The CDR3 loop is CASRIQNNSPLHF. CDR3 nucleotides: TGTGCCAGCAGAATCCAAAATAATTCACCCCTCCACTTT. This chain connects TRBV27 to TRBJ1-6; no firm D call. Germline-derived CDR1 and CDR2 are MNHEY and SMNVEV (reference sequence). This CDR3 has 13 residues. Trimming shortened V by 6 bases and J by 5 bases, and 8 bases separated the two germline ends.

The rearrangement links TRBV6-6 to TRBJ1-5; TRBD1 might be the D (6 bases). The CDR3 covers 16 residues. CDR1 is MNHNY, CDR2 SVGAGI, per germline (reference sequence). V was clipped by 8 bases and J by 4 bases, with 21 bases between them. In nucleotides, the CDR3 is TGTGCCAGCTCAAAGGGTAAGGGGGGCCAAAATCAGCCCCAGCATTTT. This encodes CASSKGKGGQNQPQHF.

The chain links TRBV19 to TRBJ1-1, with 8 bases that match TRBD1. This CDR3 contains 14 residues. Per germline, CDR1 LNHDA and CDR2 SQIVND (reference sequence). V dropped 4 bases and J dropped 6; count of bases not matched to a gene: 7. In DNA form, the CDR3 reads TGTGCCAGTAGTAAAAGGACAGGGACGGCTGAAGCTTTCTTT. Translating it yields CASSKRTGTAEAFF.

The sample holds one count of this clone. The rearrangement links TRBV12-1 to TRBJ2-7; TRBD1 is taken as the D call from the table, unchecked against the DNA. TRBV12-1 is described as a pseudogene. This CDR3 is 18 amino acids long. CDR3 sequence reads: CANQNQAQTVKICHEQYF. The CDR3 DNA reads TGTGCCAACCAAAACCAGGCGCAAACCGTCAAAATTTGCCACGAGCAGTACTTC.

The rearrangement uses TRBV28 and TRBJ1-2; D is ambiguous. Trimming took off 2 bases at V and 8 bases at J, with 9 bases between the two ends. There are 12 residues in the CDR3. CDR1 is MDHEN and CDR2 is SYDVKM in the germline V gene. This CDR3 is CASSLGGFGYTF. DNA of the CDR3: TGTGCCAGCAGTTTAGGTGGGTTCGGCTACACCTTC.

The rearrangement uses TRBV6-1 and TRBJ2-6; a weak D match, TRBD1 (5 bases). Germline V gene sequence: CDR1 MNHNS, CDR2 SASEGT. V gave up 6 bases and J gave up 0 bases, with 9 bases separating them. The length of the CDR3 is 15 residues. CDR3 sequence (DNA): TGTGCCAGCAGCCAGGGTAGCTCTGGGGCCAACGTCCTGACTTTC. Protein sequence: CASSQGSSGANVLTF.

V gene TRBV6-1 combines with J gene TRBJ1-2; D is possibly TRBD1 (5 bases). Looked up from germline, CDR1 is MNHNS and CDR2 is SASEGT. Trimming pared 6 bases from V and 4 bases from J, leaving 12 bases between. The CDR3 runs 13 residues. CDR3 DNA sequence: TGTGCCAGCAGGAATGACAGACCCTATGGCTACACCTTC. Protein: CASRNDRPYGYTF.